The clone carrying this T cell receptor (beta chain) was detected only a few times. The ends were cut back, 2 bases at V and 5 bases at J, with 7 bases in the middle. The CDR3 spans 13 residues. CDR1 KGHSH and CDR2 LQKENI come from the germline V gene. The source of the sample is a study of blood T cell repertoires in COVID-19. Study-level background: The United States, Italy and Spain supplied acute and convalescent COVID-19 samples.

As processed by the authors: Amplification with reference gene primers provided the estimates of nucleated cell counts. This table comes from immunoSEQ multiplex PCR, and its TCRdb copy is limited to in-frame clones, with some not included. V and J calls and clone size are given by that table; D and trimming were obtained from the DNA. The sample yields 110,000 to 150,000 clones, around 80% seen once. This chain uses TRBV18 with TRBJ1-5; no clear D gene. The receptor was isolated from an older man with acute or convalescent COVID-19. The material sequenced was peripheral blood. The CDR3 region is CASSPGSDQPQHF. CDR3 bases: TGTGCCAGCTCACCAGGTTCAGATCAGCCCCAGCATTTT.